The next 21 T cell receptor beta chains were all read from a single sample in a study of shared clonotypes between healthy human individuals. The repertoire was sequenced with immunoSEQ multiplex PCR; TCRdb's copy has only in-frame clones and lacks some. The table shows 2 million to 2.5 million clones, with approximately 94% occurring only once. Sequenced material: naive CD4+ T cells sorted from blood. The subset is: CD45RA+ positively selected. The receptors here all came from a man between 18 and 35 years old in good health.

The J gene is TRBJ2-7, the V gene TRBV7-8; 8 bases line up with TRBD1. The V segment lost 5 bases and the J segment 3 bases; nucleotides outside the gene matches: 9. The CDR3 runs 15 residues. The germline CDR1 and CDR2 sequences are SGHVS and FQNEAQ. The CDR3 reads CASSPGTGPSYEQYF. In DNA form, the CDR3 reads TGTGCCAGCAGCCCCGGGACAGGACCCAGCTACGAGCAGTACTTC. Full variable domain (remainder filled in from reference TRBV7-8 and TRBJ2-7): GAGVSQSPRYKVAKRGQDVALRCDPISGHVSLFWYQQALGQGPEFLTYFQNEAQLDKSGLPSDRFFAERPEGSVSTLKIQRTQQEDSAVYLCASSPGTGPSYEQYFGPGTRLTVT.

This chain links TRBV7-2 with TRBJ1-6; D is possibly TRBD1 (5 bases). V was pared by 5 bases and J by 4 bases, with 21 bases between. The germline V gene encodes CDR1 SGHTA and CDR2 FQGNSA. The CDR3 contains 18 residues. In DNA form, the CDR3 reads TGTGCCAGCAGCAGGGACGGAAACGGAGGTGCTTATAATTCACCCCTCCACTTT. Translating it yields CASSRDGNGGAYNSPLHF.

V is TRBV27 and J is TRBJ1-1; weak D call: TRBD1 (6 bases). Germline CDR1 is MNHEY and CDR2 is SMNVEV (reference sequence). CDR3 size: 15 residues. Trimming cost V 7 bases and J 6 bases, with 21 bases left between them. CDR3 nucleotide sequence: TGTGCCAGCACCAAAGGAGACAGGTGGGGATCTGAAGCTTTCTTT. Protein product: CASTKGDRWGSEAFF.

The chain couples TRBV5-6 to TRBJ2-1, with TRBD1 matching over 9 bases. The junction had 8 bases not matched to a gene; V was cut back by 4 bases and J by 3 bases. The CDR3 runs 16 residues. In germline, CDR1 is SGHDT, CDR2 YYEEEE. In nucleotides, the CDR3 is TGTGCCAGCAGCCGTGACGGGACAGGGTACTACAATGAGCAGTTCTTC. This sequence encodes CASSRDGTGYYNEQFF.

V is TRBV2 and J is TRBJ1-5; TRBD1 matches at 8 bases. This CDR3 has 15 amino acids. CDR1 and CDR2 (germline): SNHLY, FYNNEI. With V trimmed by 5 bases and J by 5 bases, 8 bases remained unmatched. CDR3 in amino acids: CASSRQGLADQPQHF. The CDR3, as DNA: TGTGCCAGCAGTCGACAGGGGCTCGCTGATCAGCCCCAGCATTTT. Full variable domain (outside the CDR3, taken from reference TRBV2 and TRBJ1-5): EPEVTQTPSHQVTQMGQEVILRCVPISNHLYFYWYRQILGQKVEFLVSFYNNEISEKSEIFDDQFSVERPDGSNFTLKIRSTKLEDSAMYFCASSRQGLADQPQHFGDGTRLSIL.

This CDR3 is CATSEGGRYEQYF. The CDR3 DNA sequence: TGTGCCACCAGCGAGGGGGGACGGTACGAGCAGTACTTC. The J gene is TRBJ2-7, the V gene TRBV15, with D perhaps being TRBD1 or TRBD2 (6 bases each). Trimming pared 5 bases from V and 4 bases from J, leaving 12 bases between. CDR3 length: 13 residues. Per germline, CDR1 LNHNV and CDR2 YYDKDF (reference sequence).

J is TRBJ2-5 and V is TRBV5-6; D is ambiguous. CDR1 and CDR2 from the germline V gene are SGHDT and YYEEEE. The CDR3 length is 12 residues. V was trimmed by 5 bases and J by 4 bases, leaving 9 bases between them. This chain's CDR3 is CASRYTGETQYF. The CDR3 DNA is TGTGCCAGCAGATACACTGGAGAGACCCAGTACTTC. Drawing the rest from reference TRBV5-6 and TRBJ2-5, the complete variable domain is DAGVTQSPTHLIKTRGQQVTLRCSPKSGHDTVSWYQQALGQGPQFIFQYYEEEERQRGNFPDRFSGHQFPNYSSELNVNALLLGDSALYLCASRYTGETQYFGPGTRLLVL.

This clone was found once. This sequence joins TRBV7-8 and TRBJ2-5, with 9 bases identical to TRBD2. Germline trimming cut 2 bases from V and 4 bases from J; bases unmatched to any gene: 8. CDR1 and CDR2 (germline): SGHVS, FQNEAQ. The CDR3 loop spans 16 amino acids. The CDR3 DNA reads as TGTGCCAGCAGCTTATTAGGAAGCGGGGGGTCAGAGACCCAGTACTTC. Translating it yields CASSLLGSGGSETQYF. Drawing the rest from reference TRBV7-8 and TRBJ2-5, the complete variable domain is GAGVSQSPRYKVAKRGQDVALRCDPISGHVSLFWYQQALGQGPEFLTYFQNEAQLDKSGLPSDRFFAERPEGSVSTLKIQRTQQEDSAVYLCASSLLGSGGSETQYFGPGTRLLVL.

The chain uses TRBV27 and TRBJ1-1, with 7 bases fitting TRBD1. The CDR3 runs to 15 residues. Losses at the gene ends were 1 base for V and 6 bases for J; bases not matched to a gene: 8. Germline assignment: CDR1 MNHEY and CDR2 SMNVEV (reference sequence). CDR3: CASSLFFDRAPEAFF. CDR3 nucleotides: TGTGCCAGCAGTTTATTTTTCGACAGGGCGCCTGAAGCTTTCTTT.

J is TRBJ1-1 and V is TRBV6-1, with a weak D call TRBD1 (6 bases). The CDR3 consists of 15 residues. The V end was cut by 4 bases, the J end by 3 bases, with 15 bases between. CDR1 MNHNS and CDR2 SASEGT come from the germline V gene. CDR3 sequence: CASSGGGILDTEAFF. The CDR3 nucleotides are TGTGCCAGCAGTGGAGGGGGGATTTTGGACACTGAAGCTTTCTTT.

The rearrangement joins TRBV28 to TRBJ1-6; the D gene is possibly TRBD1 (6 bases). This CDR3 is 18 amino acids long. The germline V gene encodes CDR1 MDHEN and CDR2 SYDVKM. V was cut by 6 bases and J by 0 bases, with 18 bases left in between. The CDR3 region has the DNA TGTGCCAGCAGCCCGGGACACCCGACCGGCTCCTATAATTCACCCCTCCACTTT. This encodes CASSPGHPTGSYNSPLHF.

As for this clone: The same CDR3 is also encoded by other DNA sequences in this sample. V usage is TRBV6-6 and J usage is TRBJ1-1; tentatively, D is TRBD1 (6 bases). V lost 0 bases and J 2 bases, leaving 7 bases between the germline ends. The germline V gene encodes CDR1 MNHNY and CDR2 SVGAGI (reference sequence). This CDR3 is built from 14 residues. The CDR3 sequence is CASSYSTGNTEAFF. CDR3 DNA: TGTGCCAGCAGTTACTCGACAGGAAACACTGAAGCTTTCTTT.

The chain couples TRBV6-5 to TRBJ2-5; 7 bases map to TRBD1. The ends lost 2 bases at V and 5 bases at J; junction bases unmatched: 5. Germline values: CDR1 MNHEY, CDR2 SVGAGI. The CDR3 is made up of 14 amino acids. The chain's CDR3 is CASSYIQGWETQYF. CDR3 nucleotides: TGTGCCAGCAGTTACATACAGGGGTGGGAGACCCAGTACTTC.

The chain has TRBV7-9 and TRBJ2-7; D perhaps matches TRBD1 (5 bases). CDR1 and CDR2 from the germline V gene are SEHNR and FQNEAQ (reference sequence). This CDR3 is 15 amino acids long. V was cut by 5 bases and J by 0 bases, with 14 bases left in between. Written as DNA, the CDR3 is TGTGCCAGCAGCCAACAGGCGTCGAGCTCCTACGAGCAGTACTTC. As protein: CASSQQASSSYEQYF.

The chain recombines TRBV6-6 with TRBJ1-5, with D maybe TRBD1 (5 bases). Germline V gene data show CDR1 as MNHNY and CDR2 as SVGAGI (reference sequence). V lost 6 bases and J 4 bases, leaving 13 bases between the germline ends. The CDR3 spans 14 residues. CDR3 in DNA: TGTGCCAGCAGATCCCGGGACGGGAATCAGCCCCAGCATTTT. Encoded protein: CASRSRDGNQPQHF.

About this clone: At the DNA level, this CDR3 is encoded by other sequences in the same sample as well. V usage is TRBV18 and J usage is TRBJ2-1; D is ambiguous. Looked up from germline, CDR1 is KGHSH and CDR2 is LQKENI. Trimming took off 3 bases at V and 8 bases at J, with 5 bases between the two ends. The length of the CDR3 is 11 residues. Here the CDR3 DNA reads TGTGCCAGCTCACCCCTGGATGAGCAGTTCTTC. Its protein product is CASSPLDEQFF.

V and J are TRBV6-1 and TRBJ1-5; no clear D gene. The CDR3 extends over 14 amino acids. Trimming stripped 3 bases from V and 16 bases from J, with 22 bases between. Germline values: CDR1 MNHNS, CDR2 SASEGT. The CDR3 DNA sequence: TGTGCCAGCAGTGATCCTGTACACCCGCAGCGCGCCCATTTT. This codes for CASSDPVHPQRAHF.

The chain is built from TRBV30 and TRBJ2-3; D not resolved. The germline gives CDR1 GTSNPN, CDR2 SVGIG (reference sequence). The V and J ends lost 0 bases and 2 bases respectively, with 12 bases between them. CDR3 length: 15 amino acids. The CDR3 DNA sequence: TGTGCCTGGAGTGTAGGCGTCGGGCTCACAGATACGCAGTATTTT. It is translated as CAWSVGVGLTDTQYF.

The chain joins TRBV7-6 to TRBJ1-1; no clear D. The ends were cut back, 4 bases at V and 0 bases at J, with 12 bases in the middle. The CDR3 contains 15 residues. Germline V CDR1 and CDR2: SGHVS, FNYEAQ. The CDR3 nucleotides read TGTGCCAGCAGCTCCTCGAACAGCTTGAACACTGAAGCTTTCTTT. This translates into CASSSSNSLNTEAFF.

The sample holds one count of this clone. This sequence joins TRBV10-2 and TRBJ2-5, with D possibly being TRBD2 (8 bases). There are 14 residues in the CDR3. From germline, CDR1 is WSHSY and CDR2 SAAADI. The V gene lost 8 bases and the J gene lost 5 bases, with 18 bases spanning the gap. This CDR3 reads CASRTGGGGETQYF. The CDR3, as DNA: TGCGCCAGCCGCACGGGAGGGGGCGGGGAGACCCAGTACTTC.

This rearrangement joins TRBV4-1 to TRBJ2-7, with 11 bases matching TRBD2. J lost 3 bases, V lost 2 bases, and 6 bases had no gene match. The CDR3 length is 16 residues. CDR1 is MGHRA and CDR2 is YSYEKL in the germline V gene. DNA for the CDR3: TGCGCCAGCAGCCAACTTAGCGGGAGGGCCAGCTACGAGCAGTACTTC. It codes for CASSQLSGRASYEQYF.